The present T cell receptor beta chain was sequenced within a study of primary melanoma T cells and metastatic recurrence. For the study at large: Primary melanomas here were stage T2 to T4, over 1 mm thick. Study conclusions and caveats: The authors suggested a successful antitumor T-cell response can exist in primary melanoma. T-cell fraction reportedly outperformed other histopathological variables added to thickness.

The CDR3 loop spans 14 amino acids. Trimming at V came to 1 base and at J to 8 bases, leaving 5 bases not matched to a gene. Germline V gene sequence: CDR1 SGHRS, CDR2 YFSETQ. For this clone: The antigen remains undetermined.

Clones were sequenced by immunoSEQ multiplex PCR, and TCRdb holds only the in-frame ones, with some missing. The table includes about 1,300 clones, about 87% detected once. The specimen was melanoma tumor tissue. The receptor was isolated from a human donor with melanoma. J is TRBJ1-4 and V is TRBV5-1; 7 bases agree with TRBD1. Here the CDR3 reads CASSLTRGGEKLFF. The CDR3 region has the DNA TGCGCCAGCAGCTTGACCAGGGGGGGAGAAAAACTGTTTTTT.